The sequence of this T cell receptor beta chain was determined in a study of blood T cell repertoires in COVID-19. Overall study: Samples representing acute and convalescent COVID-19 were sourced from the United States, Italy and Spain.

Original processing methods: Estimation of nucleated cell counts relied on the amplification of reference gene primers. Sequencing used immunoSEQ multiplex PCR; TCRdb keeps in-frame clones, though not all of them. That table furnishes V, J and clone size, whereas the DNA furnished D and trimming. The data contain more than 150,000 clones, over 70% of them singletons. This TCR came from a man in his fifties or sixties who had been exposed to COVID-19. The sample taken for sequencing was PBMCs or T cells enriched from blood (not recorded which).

The CDR3 is CSAGGRAGAETQYF. In nucleotides, the CDR3 is TGCAGCGCGGGAGGGAGAGCGGGAGCAGAGACCCAGTACTTC. V and J are TRBV29-1 and TRBJ2-5, with 8 bases that match TRBD2. From germline, CDR1 is SQVTM and CDR2 ANQGSEA. There are 14 residues in the CDR3. J lost 4 bases, V lost 7 bases, and 11 bases had no gene match. The variable domain in full, with the rest retrieved from reference TRBV29-1 and TRBJ2-5, is SAVISQKPSRDICQRGTSLTIQCQVDSQVTMMFWYRQQPGQSLTLIATANQGSEATYESGFVIDKFPISRPNLTFSTLTVSNMSPEDSSIYLCSAGGRAGAETQYFGPGTRLLVL.